What follows are 15 T cell receptor beta chains derived from one specimen sequenced in a study of cytomegalovirus exposure and HLA in healthy donors. With 60 Vbeta and 13 Jbeta primers, the PCR was carried out. TCRdb's copy holds only in-frame clones and misses some; the assay was immunoSEQ multiplex PCR. The profile shows around 160,000 clones, roughly 83% of them singletons. The sample comprised PBMCs. Every receptor here comes from a woman aged 18-29 years in good health and CMV-seronegative.

Only a few counts were recorded for this clone. The rearrangement links TRBV30 to TRBJ2-5; D remains ambiguous. Germline CDR1 and CDR2: GTSNPN and SVGIG (reference sequence). The V gene lost 1 base and the J gene lost 3 bases, with 9 bases spanning the gap. The CDR3 is 13 residues long. CDR3 in DNA: TGTGCCTGGAGTGATGGCCTGAAAGAGACCCAGTACTTC. Protein sequence: CAWSDGLKETQYF.

V is TRBV9 and J is TRBJ2-1, with a tentative D call TRBD1 (6 bases). The CDR3 has 14 residues. The germline V gene has CDR1 SGDLS and CDR2 YYNGEE. The V end was cut by 0 bases, the J end by 4 bases, with 8 bases between. CDR3 loop: CASSVAQGYNEQFF. Written as DNA, the CDR3 is TGTGCCAGCAGCGTAGCCCAGGGGTACAATGAGCAGTTCTTC.

The chain combines TRBV19 with TRBJ2-7; 9 bases line up with TRBD2. CDR3 length: 14 amino acids. Germline CDR1 reads LNHDA; CDR2 reads SQIVND (reference sequence). The junction had 2 bases not matched to a gene; V was cut back by 4 bases and J by 1 base. This CDR3 reads CASSRLAGSYEQYF. The DNA for the CDR3 is TGTGCCAGTAGTAGGCTAGCGGGGTCCTACGAGCAGTACTTC.

The rearrangement joins TRBV25-1 to TRBJ2-4, with D maybe TRBD1 (7 bases). Germline values: CDR1 MGHDK, CDR2 SYGVNS. The CDR3 loop spans 15 amino acids. The V end lost 5 bases, the J end lost 7 bases, and 18 bases lay between the germline ends. CDR3 protein: CASSNGGGASNIQYF. Written as DNA, the CDR3 is TGTGCCAGCAGTAATGGAGGGGGCGCTTCGAACATTCAGTACTTC.

The chain links TRBV10-3 to TRBJ2-2; tentative D call: TRBD2 (6 bases). The germline V gene has CDR1 ENHRY and CDR2 SYGVKD. Trimming took off 5 bases at V and 2 bases at J, with 9 bases between the two ends. This CDR3 region has 14 residues. CDR3 nucleotides: TGTGCCATCAGTTTTACTAGCAACACCGGGGAGCTGTTTTTT. This sequence encodes CAISFTSNTGELFF.

The CDR3 DNA reads TGCGCCAGCAGCCAAGCGGGGGAAGCTTACAATGAGCAGTTCTTC. Translation gives CASSQAGEAYNEQFF. The chain recombines TRBV5-1 with TRBJ2-1, with TRBD2 identical over 8 bases. The CDR3 contains 15 residues. In germline, CDR1 is SGHRS, CDR2 YFSETQ. V lost 4 bases to trimming and J lost 4 bases; unmatched junction nucleotides: 7.

The chain uses TRBV19 and TRBJ1-5; D not certain. Per germline, CDR1 LNHDA and CDR2 SQIVND (reference sequence). This CDR3 contains 14 residues. V shed 5 bases and J shed 4 bases, with 12 bases lying between them. CDR3 region: CASSPRTGNQPQHF. The CDR3 bases are TGTGCCAGTAGTCCCCGGACTGGGAATCAGCCCCAGCATTTT. Full variable domain (missing parts from reference TRBV19 and TRBJ1-5): DGGITQSPKYLFRKEGQNVTLSCEQNLNHDAMYWYRQDPGQGLRLIYYSQIVNDFQKGDIAEGYSVSREKKESFPLTVTSAQKNPTAFYLCASSPRTGNQPQHFGDGTRLSIL.

The V gene is TRBV19, the J gene TRBJ1-1, with D uncertain. Germline values: CDR1 LNHDA, CDR2 SQIVND (reference sequence). This CDR3 spans 13 amino acids. V was cut by 6 bases and J by 1 base, with 9 bases left in between. The CDR3 DNA sequence: TGTGCCAGTAGGGTAAGAGGGAACACTGAAGCTTTCTTT. Protein: CASRVRGNTEAFF.

This chain links TRBV29-1 with TRBJ1-1; D is unresolved. V lost 7 bases and J 6 bases, leaving 24 bases between the germline ends. CDR1 is SQVTM, CDR2 ANQGSEA, per germline. The CDR3 runs 15 residues. CDR3 loop: CSDVSSDGRAAEAFF. The CDR3 region has the DNA TGCAGCGACGTATCGTCTGACGGCAGAGCGGCTGAAGCTTTCTTT.

CDR3 nucleotide sequence: TGTGCCAGCAGCTTAGGCGGTCTTCCGGGCACTGAAGCTTTCTTT. As protein: CASSLGGLPGTEAFF. The chain joins TRBV13 to TRBJ1-1, with D unresolved. Per the germline V gene, CDR1 is PRHDT and CDR2 is FYEKMQ (reference sequence). The ends were cut back, 0 bases at V and 4 bases at J, with 12 bases in the middle. This CDR3 is 15 amino acids long. The full variable domain, rest sourced from reference TRBV13 and TRBJ1-1, is AAGVIQSPRHLIKEKRETATLKCYPIPRHDTVYWYQQGPGQDPQFLISFYEKMQSDKGSIPDRFSAQQFSDYHSELNMSSLELGDSALYFCASSLGGLPGTEAFFGQGTRLTVV.

The chain uses TRBV7-9 and TRBJ2-2, with TRBD2 identical over 13 bases. After removal of 4 bases from V and 5 bases from J, the junction contained 13 bases not matched to a gene. In germline, CDR1 is SEHNR, CDR2 FQNEAQ (reference sequence). CDR3 length equals 19 residues. DNA for the CDR3: TGTGCCAGCAGCTCAGTTTTGACTAGCGGGGGGCCGTGGACCGGGGAGCTGTTTTTT. This encodes CASSSVLTSGGPWTGELFF.

The chain uses TRBV11-2 and TRBJ1-2; the D gene is possibly TRBD1 (5 bases). The CDR3 length is 17 residues. Germline V gene lookup returns CDR1 SGHAT and CDR2 FQNNGV. The V end was cut by 1 base, the J end by 4 bases, with 19 bases between. CDR3: CASSLGPRAEIAYGYTF. In DNA form, the CDR3 reads TGTGCCAGCAGCTTAGGTCCCAGGGCGGAAATCGCCTATGGCTACACCTTC. Variable domain in full (rest from reference TRBV11-2 and TRBJ1-2): EAGVAQSPRYKIIEKRQSVAFWCNPISGHATLYWYQQILGQGPKLLIQFQNNGVVDDSQLPKDRFSAERLKGVDSTLKIQPAKLEDSAVYLCASSLGPRAEIAYGYTFGSGTRLTVV.

This chain connects TRBV6-1 to TRBJ2-7, with 7 bases aligning to TRBD1. J lost 5 bases, V lost 5 bases, and 6 bases had no gene match. From germline, CDR1 is MNHNS and CDR2 SASEGT. The CDR3 has 13 residues. The CDR3 loop reads CASSNRGRDEQYF. The CDR3 bases are TGTGCCAGCAGTAACAGGGGTAGGGACGAGCAGTACTTC.

The rearrangement joins TRBV11-2 to TRBJ1-3, with a possible D match to TRBD1 (5 bases). Trimming shortened V by 5 bases and J by 3 bases, and 14 bases separated the two germline ends. Germline V gene lookup returns CDR1 SGHAT and CDR2 FQNNGV. The CDR3 length is 15 residues. CDR3 nucleotides: TGTGCCAGCAGCGAAGGAGACAGTCGTGGAAACACCATATATTTT. Its protein is CASSEGDSRGNTIYF.

This clone was counted only a few times. The rearrangement links TRBV5-1 to TRBJ1-2, with 7 bases matching TRBD1. This CDR3 is built from 13 residues. V shed 0 bases, J shed 5 bases, and the junction held 1 base outside the gene matches. Germline loops: CDR1 SGHRS, CDR2 YFSETQ. This chain's CDR3 is CASSLEGAYGYTF. In DNA form, the CDR3 reads TGCGCCAGCAGCTTGGAGGGGGCTTATGGCTACACCTTC.